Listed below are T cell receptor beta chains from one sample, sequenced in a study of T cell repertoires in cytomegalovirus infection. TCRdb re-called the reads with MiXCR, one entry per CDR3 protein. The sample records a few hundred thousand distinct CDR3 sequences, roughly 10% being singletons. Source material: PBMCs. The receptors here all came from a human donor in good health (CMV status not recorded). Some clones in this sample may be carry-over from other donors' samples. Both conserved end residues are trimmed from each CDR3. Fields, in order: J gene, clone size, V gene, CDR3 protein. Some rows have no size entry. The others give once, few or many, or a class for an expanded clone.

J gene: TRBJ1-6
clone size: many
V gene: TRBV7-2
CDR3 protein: ASSLGRFTPLH

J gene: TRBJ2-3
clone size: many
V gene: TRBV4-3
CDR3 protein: ASSLRAFRLSSTDTQY

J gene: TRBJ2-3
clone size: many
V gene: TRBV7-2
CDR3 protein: ASSLTSGEITDTQY

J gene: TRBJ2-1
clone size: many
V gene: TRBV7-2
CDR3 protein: ASSPTSGIHHEQF

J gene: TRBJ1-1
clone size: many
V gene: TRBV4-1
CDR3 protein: ASSQEVSSENTEAF

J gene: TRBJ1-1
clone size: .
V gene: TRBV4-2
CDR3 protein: ASSQKSGGNTEAF

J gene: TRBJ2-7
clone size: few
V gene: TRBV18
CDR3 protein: ASSPGLEINEQY

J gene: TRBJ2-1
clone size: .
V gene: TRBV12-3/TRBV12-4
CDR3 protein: ASSKSGRRSYNEQF

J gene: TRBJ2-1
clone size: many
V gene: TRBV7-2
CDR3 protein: ASSSRGGGVNEQF

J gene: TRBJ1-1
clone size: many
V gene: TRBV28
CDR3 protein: ASSPATGVWTEAF

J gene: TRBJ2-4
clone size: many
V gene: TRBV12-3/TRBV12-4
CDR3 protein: ASTDLRTSGGSIQY

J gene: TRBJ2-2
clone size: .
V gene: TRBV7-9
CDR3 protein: ASSPGPLNTGELF

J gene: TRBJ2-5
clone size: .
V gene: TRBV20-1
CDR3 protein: GVSPPQETQY

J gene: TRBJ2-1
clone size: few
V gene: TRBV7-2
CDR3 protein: ASSVRQEVGQF